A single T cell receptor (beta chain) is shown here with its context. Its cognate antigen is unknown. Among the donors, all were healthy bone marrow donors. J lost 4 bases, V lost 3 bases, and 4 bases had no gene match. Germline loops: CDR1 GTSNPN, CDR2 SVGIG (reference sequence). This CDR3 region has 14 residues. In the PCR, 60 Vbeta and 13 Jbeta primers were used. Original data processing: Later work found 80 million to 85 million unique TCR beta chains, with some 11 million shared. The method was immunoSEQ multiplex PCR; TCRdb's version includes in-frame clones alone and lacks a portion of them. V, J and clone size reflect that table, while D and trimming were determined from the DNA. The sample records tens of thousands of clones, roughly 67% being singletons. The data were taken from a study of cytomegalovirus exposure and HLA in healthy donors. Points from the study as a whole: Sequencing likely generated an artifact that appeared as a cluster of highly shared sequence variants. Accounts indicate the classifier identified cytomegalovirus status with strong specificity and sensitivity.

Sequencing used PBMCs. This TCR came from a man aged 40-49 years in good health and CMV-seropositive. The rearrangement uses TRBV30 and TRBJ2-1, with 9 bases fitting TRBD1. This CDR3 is CAWRAGTGYNEQFF. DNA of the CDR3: TGTGCCTGGAGGGCCGGGACAGGGTACAATGAGCAGTTCTTC.